Following are 21 T cell receptor beta chains from one sample sequenced in a study of blood T cell repertoires in COVID-19. The table came from immunoSEQ multiplex PCR; TCRdb's copy has only in-frame clones and leaves some out. The profile covers approximately 270,000 clones, with around 85% appearing a single time and 7.5% to 10% taken by the ten largest. Sequencing was performed on peripheral blood. The receptor set was obtained from a man at least 80 years old with acute or convalescent COVID-19.

The J gene is TRBJ1-2, the V gene TRBV9, with D perhaps TRBD1 (6 bases). CDR1 and CDR2 (germline): SGDLS, YYNGEE. Trimming pared 1 base from V and 5 bases from J, leaving 15 bases between. CDR3 length: 15 amino acids. CDR3 sequence: CASSVQGVGAYGYTF. The CDR3 nucleotides are TGTGCCAGCAGCGTACAGGGAGTGGGGGCATATGGCTACACCTTC. Full variable domain (outside the CDR3, taken from reference TRBV9 and TRBJ1-2): DSGVTQTPKHLITATGQRVTLRCSPRSGDLSVYWYQQSLDQGLQFLIQYYNGEERAKGNILERFSAQQFPDLHSELNLSSLELGDSALYFCASSVQGVGAYGYTFGSGTRLTVV.

V and J are TRBV3-1 (or the pseudogene TRBV3-2) and TRBJ1-4; D is unclear. V was cut by 1 base and J by 8 bases, with 5 bases left in between. The CDR3 length is 12 residues. The germline V gene has CDR1 LGHDT and CDR2 YNNKEL (reference sequence). CDR3 loop: CASSQAQEKLFF. CDR3 sequence (DNA): TGTGCCAGCAGCCAAGCTCAGGAAAAACTGTTTTTT.

This chain links TRBV11-2 with TRBJ2-2, with TRBD1 as a possible D gene (6 bases). V lost 4 bases and J 0 bases, leaving 9 bases between the germline ends. The CDR3 length is 15 residues. Germline CDR1 reads SGHAT; CDR2 reads FQNNGV. The chain's CDR3 is CASSSDRTNTGELFF. The CDR3 DNA is TGTGCCAGCAGCTCGGACAGAACGAACACCGGGGAGCTGTTTTTT.

V gene TRBV19 combines with J gene TRBJ1-5, with 7 bases aligning to TRBD1. Unmatched junction bases numbered 7, after V lost 7 bases and J lost 4 bases. The germline V gene encodes CDR1 LNHDA and CDR2 SQIVND (reference sequence). This CDR3 is 14 amino acids long. The CDR3 sequence: CASTGDSRNQPQHF. The CDR3 bases are TGTGCCAGTACCGGGGACAGCAGGAATCAGCCCCAGCATTTT.

This clone was detected only a few times. The V and J genes are TRBV24-1 and TRBJ1-6; 7 bases map to TRBD1. Germline CDR1 and CDR2: KGHDR and SFDVKD. This CDR3 contains 13 residues. J gave up 10 bases and V 12 bases, and 11 bases lay outside the gene matches. The CDR3: CASSQGVGSPLHF. Written as DNA, the CDR3 is TGTGCCTCCTCTCAGGGGGTAGGCTCACCCCTCCACTTT.

The V gene is TRBV27, the J gene TRBJ2-7; D unresolved. The CDR3 consists of 14 residues. Trimming removed 4 bases at V and 2 bases at J, with 12 bases between. CDR1 MNHEY and CDR2 SMNVEV come from the germline V gene (reference sequence). CDR3 nucleotide sequence: TGTGCCAGCAGTTCCCTCGGTCCCACCTACGAGCAGTACTTC. This codes for CASSSLGPTYEQYF.

The chain is built from TRBV6-5 and TRBJ2-7; maybe TRBD1 (6 bases). CDR1 is MNHEY, CDR2 SVGAGI, per germline. The V end lost 5 bases, the J end lost 4 bases, and 9 bases lay between the germline ends. The CDR3 totals 12 residues. CDR3 in amino acids: CASSTRGYEQYF. CDR3 coding DNA: TGTGCCAGCAGTACAAGGGGGTACGAGCAGTACTTC.

The chain couples TRBV28 to TRBJ1-5; D gene uncertain. The V gene's germline CDR1 is MDHEN and CDR2 SYDVKM. This CDR3 is 13 amino acids long. V shed 5 bases and J shed 11 bases, with 16 bases lying between them. The CDR3 loop is CASSVPGLFSQHF. In nucleotides, the CDR3 is TGTGCCAGCAGTGTCCCCGGACTGTTCTCCCAGCATTTT.

The chain employs TRBV14 and TRBJ1-6, with 7 bases matching TRBD1. Germline CDR1 is SGHDN and CDR2 is FVKESK. The CDR3 covers 18 residues. After removal of 1 base from V and 4 bases from J, the junction contained 10 bases not matched to a gene. DNA for the CDR3: TGTGCCAGCAGCCAAGTAGGGGAGACAGGGAGTTATAATTCACCCCTCCACTTT. Translated, it gives CASSQVGETGSYNSPLHF. The variable domain in full, with the rest retrieved from reference TRBV14 and TRBJ1-6, is EAGVTQFPSHSVIEKGQTVTLRCDPISGHDNLYWYRRVMGKEIKFLLHFVKESKQDESGMPNNRFLAERTGGTYSTLKVQPAELEDSGVYFCASSQVGETGSYNSPLHFGNGTRLTVT.

V gene TRBV7-9 combines with J gene TRBJ2-2; a weak D match, TRBD1 (6 bases). Trimming cost V 6 bases and J 5 bases, with 16 bases left between them. This CDR3 comprises 15 residues. From germline, CDR1 is SEHNR and CDR2 FQNEAQ (reference sequence). The CDR3 DNA reads as TGTGCCAGCAGAACCGGGCTTCAGGGGACCGGGGAGCTGTTTTTT. Amino acid sequence: CASRTGLQGTGELFF.

V is TRBV12-5 and J is TRBJ1-1; D gene unclear. Germline V gene data show CDR1 as LGHNT and CDR2 as FRNRAP. V lost 1 base and J 1 base, leaving 7 bases between the germline ends. This CDR3 is 14 amino acids long. The CDR3 coding sequence is TGTGCTAGTGGTTTGGGCAGTCCGAACACTGAAGCTTTCTTT. It codes for CASGLGSPNTEAFF.

The chain is built from TRBV29-1 and TRBJ2-5; TRBD1 matches at 7 bases. The CDR3 runs to 15 residues. CDR1 SQVTM and CDR2 ANQGSEA come from the germline V gene. Trimming at V came to 6 bases and at J to 2 bases, leaving 12 bases not matched to a gene. CDR3 coding DNA: TGCAGCGTGTCCGGGACAGCATGGACTCAAGAGACCCAGTACTTC. This sequence encodes CSVSGTAWTQETQYF.

The rearrangement links TRBV9 to TRBJ1-3; 9 bases map to TRBD1. Germline assignment: CDR1 SGDLS and CDR2 YYNGEE. J was trimmed by 2 bases and V by 4 bases; bases with no gene match: 16. The CDR3 spans 19 residues. The chain's CDR3 is CASSKYPVGQGDTGNTIYF. The DNA for the CDR3 is TGTGCCAGCAGCAAGTACCCGGTGGGACAGGGTGACACTGGAAACACCATATATTTT.

This clone has more than one count but fewer than ten. This chain connects TRBV19 to TRBJ1-5; TRBD1 matches at 8 bases. Trimming cost V 3 bases and J 6 bases; bases outside gene matches: 7. The CDR3 is made up of 15 amino acids. Germline lookup yields CDR1 LNHDA and CDR2 SQIVND (reference sequence). CDR3 amino acids: CASSIRTGHPQPQHF. CDR3 bases: TGTGCCAGTAGTATTCGGACAGGGCACCCTCAGCCCCAGCATTTT.

This chain joins TRBV30 and TRBJ1-2; TRBD1 aligns across 8 bases. Germline CDR1 and CDR2: GTSNPN and SVGIG (reference sequence). Trimming at V came to 3 bases and at J to 4 bases, leaving 4 bases not matched to a gene. This CDR3 spans 13 amino acids. CDR3 nucleotide sequence: TGTGCCTGGAGCTTACAGGGGGTCTATGGCTACACCTTC. Its protein product is CAWSLQGVYGYTF.

The gene calls are TRBV3-1 (or the pseudogene TRBV3-2) and TRBJ1-2; D gene unclear. From germline, CDR1 is LGHDT and CDR2 YNNKEL (reference sequence). CDR3 length equals 15 residues. Trimming shortened V by 0 bases and J by 8 bases, and 16 bases separated the two germline ends. In nucleotides, the CDR3 is TGTGCCAGCAGCCAAGATATGGGCGCCTGGGCCGGCTACACCTTC. Its translation is CASSQDMGAWAGYTF.

The V call is TRBV6-5, the J call TRBJ2-7; 12 nucleotides line up with TRBD2. This CDR3 contains 15 residues. V shed 7 bases and J 4 bases; nucleotides not matched to a gene: 8. Germline CDR1 is MNHEY and CDR2 is SVGAGI. CDR3 loop: CASTTTSGGAYEQYF. The CDR3 DNA follows: TGTGCCAGCACTACGACTAGCGGGGGAGCGTACGAGCAGTACTTC.

There are a few counts of this clone. The gene calls are TRBV3-1 (or the pseudogene TRBV3-2) and TRBJ1-1; possibly TRBD1 for D (6 bases). The V and J ends lost 4 bases and 4 bases respectively, with 10 bases between them. Germline V gene lookup returns CDR1 LGHDT and CDR2 YNNKEL (reference sequence). The CDR3 consists of 13 residues. The CDR3 DNA is TGTGCCAGCAGCCCAGGGGTAGGCACTGAAGCTTTCTTT. Encoded protein: CASSPGVGTEAFF.

This clone was counted between two and nine times. The rearrangement joins TRBV6-5 to TRBJ1-2; the match to TRBD1 covers 7 bases. The CDR3 consists of 12 residues. CDR1 is MNHEY and CDR2 is SVGAGI in the germline V gene. Germline trimming cut 6 bases from V and 6 bases from J; bases unmatched to any gene: 4. CDR3 DNA sequence: TGTGCCAGCAGAACAGGGGAGGATGGCTACACCTTC. It translates to CASRTGEDGYTF.

V usage is TRBV10-3 and J usage is TRBJ2-5; perhaps TRBD1 as D (5 bases). Trimming removed 0 bases at V and 6 bases at J, with 11 bases between. The CDR3 runs to 14 residues. Per the germline V gene, CDR1 is ENHRY and CDR2 is SYGVKD. For the CDR3, the DNA is TGTGCCATCAGTGAGTCGAAGGGGTCGAAGACCCAGTACTTC. This encodes CAISESKGSKTQYF.

This clone was picked up a small number of times. V gene TRBV6-5 combines with J gene TRBJ1-2, with 8 bases lining up with TRBD1. Germline assignment: CDR1 MNHEY and CDR2 SVGAGI. V lost 0 bases to trimming and J lost 6 bases; unmatched junction nucleotides: 6. The CDR3 runs 15 residues. CDR3 amino acids: CASSYSNRGYDGYTF. The CDR3, as DNA: TGTGCCAGCAGTTACTCGAACAGGGGGTATGATGGCTACACCTTC.